What follows is one T cell receptor beta chain and its context. Sequenced by immunoSEQ multiplex PCR; TCRdb stores in-frame clones only, minus some. The sample records approximately 260,000 clones, 75% to 95% being singletons. These data originate in a study of blood T cell repertoires in COVID-19. Overall study context: Acute-phase and convalescent COVID-19 samples originated in the United States, Italy and Spain.

Recovered status applied to Cohort 3 donors who had two consecutive negative PCRs. It also applied to those with clearance or with symptom resolution. V dropped 5 bases and J dropped 11 bases, with 16 bases sitting between them. Germline CDR1 is SNHLY and CDR2 is FYNNEI. The CDR3 has 12 residues. The sample taken for sequencing was PBMCs or T cells enriched from blood (not recorded which). The receptor comes from a woman aged 18-35 years who had recovered from COVID-19. The chain couples TRBV2 to TRBJ2-7, with D perhaps matching TRBD1 (6 bases). The CDR3 loop is CASSLNRAGKYF. The CDR3 nucleotides are TGTGCCAGCAGTCTAAACAGGGCCGGAAAGTACTTC.